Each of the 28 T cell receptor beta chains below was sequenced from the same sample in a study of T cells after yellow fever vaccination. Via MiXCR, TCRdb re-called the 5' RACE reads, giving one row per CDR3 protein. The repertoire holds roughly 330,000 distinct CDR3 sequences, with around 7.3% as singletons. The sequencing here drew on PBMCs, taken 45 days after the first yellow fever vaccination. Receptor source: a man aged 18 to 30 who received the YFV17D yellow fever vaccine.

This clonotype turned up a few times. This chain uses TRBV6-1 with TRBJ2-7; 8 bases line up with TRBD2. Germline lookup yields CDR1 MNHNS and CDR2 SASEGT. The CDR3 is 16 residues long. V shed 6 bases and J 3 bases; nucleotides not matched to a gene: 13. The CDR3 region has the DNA TGTGCCAGCAGCCCCCGAGAAGCGGGGGTCCGCTACGAGCAGTACGTC. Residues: CASSPREAGVRYEQYV.

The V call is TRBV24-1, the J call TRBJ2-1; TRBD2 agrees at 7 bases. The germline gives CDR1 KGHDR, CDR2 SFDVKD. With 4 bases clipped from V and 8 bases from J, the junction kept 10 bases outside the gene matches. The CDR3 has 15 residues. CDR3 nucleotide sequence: TGTGCCACCAGTGACCCGGGGGGTCAGGGCCATGAGCAGTTCTTC. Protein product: CATSDPGGQGHEQFF.

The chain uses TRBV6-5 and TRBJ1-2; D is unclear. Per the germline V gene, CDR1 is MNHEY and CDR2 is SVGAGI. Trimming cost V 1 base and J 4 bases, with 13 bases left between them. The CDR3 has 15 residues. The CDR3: CASSYYGRKIYGYTF. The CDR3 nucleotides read TGTGCCAGCAGTTACTACGGCAGAAAGATCTATGGCTACACCTTC.

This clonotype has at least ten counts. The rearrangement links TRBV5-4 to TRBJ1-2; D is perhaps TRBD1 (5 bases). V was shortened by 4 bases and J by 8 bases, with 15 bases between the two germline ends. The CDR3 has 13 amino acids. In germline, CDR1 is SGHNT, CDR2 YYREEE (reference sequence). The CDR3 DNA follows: TGTGCCAGCAGCGGGCCCAGGGTATACGGCTACACCTTC. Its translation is CASSGPRVYGYTF.

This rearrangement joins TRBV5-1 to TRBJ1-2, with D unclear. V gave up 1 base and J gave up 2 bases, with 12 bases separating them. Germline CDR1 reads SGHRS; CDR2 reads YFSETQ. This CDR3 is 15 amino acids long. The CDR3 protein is CASSLTAGANYGYTF. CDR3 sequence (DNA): TGCGCCAGCAGCTTGACCGCAGGAGCGAACTATGGCTACACCTTC.

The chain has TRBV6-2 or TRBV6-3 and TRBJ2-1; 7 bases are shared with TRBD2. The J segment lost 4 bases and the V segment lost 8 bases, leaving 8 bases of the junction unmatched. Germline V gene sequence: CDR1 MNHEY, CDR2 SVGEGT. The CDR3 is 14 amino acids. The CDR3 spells CASAPGGTYNEQFF. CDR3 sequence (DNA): TGTGCCAGCGCCCCGGGGGGAACATACAATGAGCAGTTCTTC.

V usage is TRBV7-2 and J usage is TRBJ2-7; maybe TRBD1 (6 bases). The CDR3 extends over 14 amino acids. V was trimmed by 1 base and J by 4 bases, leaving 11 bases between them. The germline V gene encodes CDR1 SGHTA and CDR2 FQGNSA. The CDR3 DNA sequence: TGTGCCAGCAGCTTAGACGGGACAACTTACGAGCAGTACGTC. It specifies CASSLDGTTYEQYV.

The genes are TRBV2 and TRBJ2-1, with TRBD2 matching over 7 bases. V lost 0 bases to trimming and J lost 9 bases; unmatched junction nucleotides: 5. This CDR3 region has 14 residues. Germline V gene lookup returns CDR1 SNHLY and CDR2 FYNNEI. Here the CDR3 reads CASSEAFGEGEQFF. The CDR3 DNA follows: TGTGCCAGCAGTGAAGCTTTTGGGGAGGGTGAGCAGTTCTTC.

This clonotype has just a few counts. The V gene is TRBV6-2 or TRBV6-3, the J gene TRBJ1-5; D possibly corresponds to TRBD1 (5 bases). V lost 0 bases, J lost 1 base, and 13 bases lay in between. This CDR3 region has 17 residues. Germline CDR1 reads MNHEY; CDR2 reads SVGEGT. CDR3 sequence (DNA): TGTGCCAGCAGTTACTCGCCAGGGAGATTGAGCAATCAGCCCCAGCATTTT. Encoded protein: CASSYSPGRLSNQPQHF.

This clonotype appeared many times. CDR3 nucleotides: TGCGCCAGCAGCTTCCCCGACCGAGACAATGAGCAGTTCTTC. This encodes CASSFPDRDNEQFF. This chain joins TRBV5-1 and TRBJ2-1; D remains ambiguous. Trimming removed 2 bases from V and 5 bases from J, with 11 bases in between. Germline V CDR1 and CDR2: SGHRS, YFSETQ. The CDR3 loop spans 14 amino acids.

The CDR3 DNA follows: TGTGCCAGCAGCGTAGACGGGCGGGGGGGCCCGGATACGCAGTATTTT. Protein: CASSVDGRGGPDTQYF. This chain joins TRBV9 and TRBJ2-3; 9 bases are a match to TRBD2. This CDR3 region has 16 residues. The germline V gene has CDR1 SGDLS and CDR2 YYNGEE. Germline trimming cut 0 bases from V and 6 bases from J; bases unmatched to any gene: 8.

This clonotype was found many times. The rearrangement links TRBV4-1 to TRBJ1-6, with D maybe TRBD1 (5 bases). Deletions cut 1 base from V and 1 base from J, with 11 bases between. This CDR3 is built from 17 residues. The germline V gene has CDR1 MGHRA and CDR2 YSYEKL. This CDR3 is CASSQAVTGSYNSPLHF. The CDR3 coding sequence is TGCGCCAGCAGCCAAGCGGTCACAGGATCCTATAATTCACCCCTCCACTTT.

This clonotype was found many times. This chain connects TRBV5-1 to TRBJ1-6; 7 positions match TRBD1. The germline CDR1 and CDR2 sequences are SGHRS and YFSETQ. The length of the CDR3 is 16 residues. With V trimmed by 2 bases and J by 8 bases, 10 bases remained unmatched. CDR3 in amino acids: CASSLIPGQIDSPLHF. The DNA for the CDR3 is TGCGCCAGCAGCTTAATACCGGGACAGATTGATTCACCCCTCCACTTT.

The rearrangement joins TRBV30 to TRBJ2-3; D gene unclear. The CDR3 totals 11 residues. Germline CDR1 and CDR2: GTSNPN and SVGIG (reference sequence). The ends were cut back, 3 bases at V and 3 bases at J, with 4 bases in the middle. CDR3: CAWSQTDTQYF. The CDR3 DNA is TGTGCCTGGAGCCAAACAGATACGCAGTATTTT.

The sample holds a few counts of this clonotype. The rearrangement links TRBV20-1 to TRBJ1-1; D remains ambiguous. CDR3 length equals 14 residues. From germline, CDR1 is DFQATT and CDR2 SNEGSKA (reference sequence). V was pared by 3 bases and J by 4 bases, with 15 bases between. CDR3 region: CSASKQLYATEAFF. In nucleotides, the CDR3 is TGCAGTGCTAGCAAACAGCTATACGCCACTGAAGCTTTCTTT.

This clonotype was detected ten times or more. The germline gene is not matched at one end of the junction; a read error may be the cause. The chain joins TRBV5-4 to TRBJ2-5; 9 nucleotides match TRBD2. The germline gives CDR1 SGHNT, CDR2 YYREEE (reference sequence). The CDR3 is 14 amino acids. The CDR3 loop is CASSLGRGGETQYF. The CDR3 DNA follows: TGCGCCAGCAGCCTCGGGCGGGGGGGAGAGACCCAGTACTTC. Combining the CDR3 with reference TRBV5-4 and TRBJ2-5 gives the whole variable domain ETGVTQSPTHLIKTRGQQVTLRCSSQSGHNTVSWYQQALGQGPQFIFQYYREEENGRGNFPPRFSGLQFPNYSSELNVNALELDDSALYLCASSLGRGGETQYFGPGTRLLVL.

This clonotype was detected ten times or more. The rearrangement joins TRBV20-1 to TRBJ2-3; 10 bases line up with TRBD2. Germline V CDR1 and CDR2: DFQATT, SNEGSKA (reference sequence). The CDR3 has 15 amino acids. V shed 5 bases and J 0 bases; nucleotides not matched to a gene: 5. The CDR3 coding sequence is TGCAGTGCTCCAAAGCGGGGGGGTAGCACAGATACGCAGTATTTT. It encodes CSAPKRGGSTDTQYF.

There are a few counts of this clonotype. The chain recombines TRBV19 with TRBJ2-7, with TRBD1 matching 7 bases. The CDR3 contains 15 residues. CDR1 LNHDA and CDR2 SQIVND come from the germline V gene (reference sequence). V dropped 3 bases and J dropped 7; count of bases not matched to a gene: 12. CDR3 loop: CASSIQGDSWGEQYF. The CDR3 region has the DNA TGTGCCAGTAGTATCCAGGGGGACAGCTGGGGAGAGCAGTACTTC.

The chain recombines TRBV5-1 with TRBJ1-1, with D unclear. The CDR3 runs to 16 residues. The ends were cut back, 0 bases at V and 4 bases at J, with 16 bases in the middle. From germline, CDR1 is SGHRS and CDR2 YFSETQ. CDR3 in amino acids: CASSLAWAALGTEAFF. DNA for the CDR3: TGCGCCAGCAGCTTGGCCTGGGCAGCGTTGGGCACTGAAGCTTTCTTT.

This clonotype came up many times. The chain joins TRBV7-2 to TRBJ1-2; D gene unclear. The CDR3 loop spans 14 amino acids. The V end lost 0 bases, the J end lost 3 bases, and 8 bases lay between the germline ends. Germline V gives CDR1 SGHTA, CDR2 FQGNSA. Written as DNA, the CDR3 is TGTGCCAGCAGCTTAGCTAACACCGACTATGGCTACACCTTC. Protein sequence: CASSLANTDYGYTF.

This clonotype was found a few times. The CDR3 loop reads CASSGLAGNNEQFF. The CDR3 DNA is TGTGCCAGCAGTGGACTAGCGGGTAACAATGAGCAGTTCTTC. The genes are TRBV6-4 and TRBJ2-1; 10 bases are shared with TRBD2. J lost 5 bases, V lost 4 bases, and 2 bases had no gene match. The CDR3 has 14 residues. The germline V gene has CDR1 MRHNA and CDR2 SNTAGT.

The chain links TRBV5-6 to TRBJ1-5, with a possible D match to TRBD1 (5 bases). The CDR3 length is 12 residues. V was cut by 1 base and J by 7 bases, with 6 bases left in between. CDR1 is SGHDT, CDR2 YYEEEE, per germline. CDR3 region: CASSLNRQPQHF. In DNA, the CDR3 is TGTGCCAGCAGCTTGAACAGGCAGCCCCAGCATTTT. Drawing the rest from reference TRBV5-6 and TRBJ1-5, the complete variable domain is DAGVTQSPTHLIKTRGQQVTLRCSPKSGHDTVSWYQQALGQGPQFIFQYYEEEERQRGNFPDRFSGHQFPNYSSELNVNALLLGDSALYLCASSLNRQPQHFGDGTRLSIL.

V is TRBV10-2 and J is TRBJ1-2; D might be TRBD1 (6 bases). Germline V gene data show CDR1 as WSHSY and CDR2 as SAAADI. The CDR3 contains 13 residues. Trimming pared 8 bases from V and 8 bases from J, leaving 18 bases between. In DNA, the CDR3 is TGCGCCAGCTCAGGGGCCTCCTCTCAGGGCTACACCTTC. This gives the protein CASSGASSQGYTF.

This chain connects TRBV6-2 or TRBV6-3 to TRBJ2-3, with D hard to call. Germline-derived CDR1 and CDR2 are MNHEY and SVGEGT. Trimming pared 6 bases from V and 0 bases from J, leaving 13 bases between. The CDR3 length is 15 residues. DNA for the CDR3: TGTGCCAGCAGACCGCCAGCAGGTAGCACAGATACGCAGTATTTT. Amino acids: CASRPPAGSTDTQYF.

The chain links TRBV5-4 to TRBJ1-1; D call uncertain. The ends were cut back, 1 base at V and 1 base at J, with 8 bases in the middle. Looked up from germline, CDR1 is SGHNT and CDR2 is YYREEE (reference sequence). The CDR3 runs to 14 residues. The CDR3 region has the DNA TGTGCCAGCAGCTTGAACAGCAAGAACACTGAAGCTTTCTTT. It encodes CASSLNSKNTEAFF. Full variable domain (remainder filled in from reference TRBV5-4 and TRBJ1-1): ETGVTQSPTHLIKTRGQQVTLRCSSQSGHNTVSWYQQALGQGPQFIFQYYREEENGRGNFPPRFSGLQFPNYSSELNVNALELDDSALYLCASSLNSKNTEAFFGQGTRLTVV.

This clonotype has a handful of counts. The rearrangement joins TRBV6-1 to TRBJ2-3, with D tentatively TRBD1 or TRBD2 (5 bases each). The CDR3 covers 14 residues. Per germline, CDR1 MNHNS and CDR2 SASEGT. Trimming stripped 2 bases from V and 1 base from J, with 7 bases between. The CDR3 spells CASSERGRTDTQYF. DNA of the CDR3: TGTGCCAGCAGTGAAAGGGGACGCACAGATACGCAGTATTTT.

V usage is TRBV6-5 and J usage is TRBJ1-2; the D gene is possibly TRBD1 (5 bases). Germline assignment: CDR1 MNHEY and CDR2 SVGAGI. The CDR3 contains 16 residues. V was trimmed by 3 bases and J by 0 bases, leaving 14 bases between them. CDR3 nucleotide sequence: TGTGCCAGCAGTTATACGGACATGTTAGCTAACTATGGCTACACCTTC. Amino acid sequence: CASSYTDMLANYGYTF.

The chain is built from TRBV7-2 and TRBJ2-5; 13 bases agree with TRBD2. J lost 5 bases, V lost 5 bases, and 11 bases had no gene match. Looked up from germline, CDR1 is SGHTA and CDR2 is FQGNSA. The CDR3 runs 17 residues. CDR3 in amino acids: CASSHRLAGGHRETQYF. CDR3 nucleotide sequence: TGTGCCAGCAGCCATCGACTAGCGGGGGGCCACCGGGAGACCCAGTACTTC.